These T cell receptor beta chains were read from a single sample in a study of blood T cell repertoires in COVID-19. Data came from immunoSEQ multiplex PCR; TCRdb stores just in-frame clones and leaves some out. The table includes some 14,000 clones, around 90% detected once. The sample taken for sequencing was peripheral blood. These receptors were obtained from a human donor in a cohort sampled during active COVID-19. CDR3s include the opening cysteine and the closing phenylalanine or tryptophan. The D gene is left open where the match is weak. Only part of the rows carry a size: once, few, many, or a class if the clone is expanded.

clone_size,v_call,cdr3_length,j_call,d_call,cdr3_nt,cdr3_aa
-,TRBV18,15,TRBJ1-6,TRBD1,TGTGCCAGCTCCCCGACGACAGGGAGGAATTCACCCCTCCACTTT,CASSPTTGRNSPLHF
-,TRBV12-3/TRBV12-4,12,TRBJ2-1,-,TGTGCCAGCAGCTGGACTAACAATGAGCAGTTCTTC,CASSWTNNEQFF
-,TRBV7-8,15,TRBJ2-5,TRBD2,TGTGCCAGCAGCACAGCTAGCGGGACCCAAGAGACCCAGTACTTC,CASSTASGTQETQYF
-,TRBV7-2,14,TRBJ1-1,-,TGTGCCAGCAGCTTAGGTTTCCGGAACACTGAAGCTTTCTTT,CASSLGFRNTEAFF
-,TRBV4-3,13,TRBJ2-2,-,TGCGCCAGCAGCCAAGATATGACCGGGGAGCTGTTTTTT,CASSQDMTGELFF
few,TRBV7-8,12,TRBJ2-1,-,TGTGCCAGCAGCCCGGAGGGGTTTGAGCAGTTCTTC,CASSPEGFEQFF
-,TRBV28,14,TRBJ1-2,-,TGTGCCAGCTCCTTCGGGGGGCTGGGCTATGGCTACACCTTC,CASSFGGLGYGYTF
-,TRBV3-1/TRBV3-2,16,TRBJ2-3,TRBD1,TGTGCCAGCAGCTTTACCGGGACAGGGGGCGAGGATACGCAGTATTTT,CASSFTGTGGEDTQYF
-,TRBV5-1,14,TRBJ2-7,TRBD2,TGCGCCAGCAGCTTGGGACTAGCTACCAACGAGCAGTACTTC,CASSLGLATNEQYF
-,TRBV5-1,16,TRBJ2-1,TRBD1,TGCGCCAGCAGCTTGTACGGGACAGGGGGTCTCAATGAGCAGTTCTTC,CASSLYGTGGLNEQFF
-,TRBV7-2,14,TRBJ2-7,TRBD1,TGTGCCAGCAGCGCAACCGGGACAGACTACGAGCAGTACTTC,CASSATGTDYEQYF
few,TRBV4-1,14,TRBJ2-1,-,TGCGCCAGCAGCCAACTACTAGGGTACAATGAGCAGTTCTTC,CASSQLLGYNEQFF
-,TRBV3-1/TRBV3-2,18,TRBJ1-2,-,TGTGCCAGCAGCCCACTCCCGGACAAGTTGCGTTTTAACTATGGCTACACCTTC,CASSPLPDKLRFNYGYTF
-,TRBV28,13,TRBJ2-1,TRBD2,TGTGCCAGCAGCCGCGGGGGGGTACGCGAGCAGTTCTTC,CASSRGGVREQFF
-,TRBV2,13,TRBJ1-2,-,TGTGCCAGTAGGAGGGTTGGGGGAGGTGGCTACACCTTC,CASRRVGGGGYTF
-,TRBV7-3,13,TRBJ2-1,-,TGTGCCAGCAGCTTACAGCGCGGCGATGAGCAGTTCTTC,CASSLQRGDEQFF
once,TRBV2,12,TRBJ1-4,-,TGTGCCAGCAATCAATTGTATGAAAAACTGTTTTTT,CASNQLYEKLFF
-,TRBV7-9,14,TRBJ1-2,-,TGTGCCAGCAGCCCCACTCGGCAGGTCTTAGGCTACACCTTC,CASSPTRQVLGYTF
-,TRBV28,13,TRBJ2-1,TRBD1,TGTGCCACCGGGGGACAGGGGGGTCATGAGCAGTTCTTC,CATGGQGGHEQFF
-,TRBV19,15,TRBJ2-5,TRBD2,TGTGCCAGTAGGGAGACTAGCGTAAATTTGGAGACCCAGTACTTC,CASRETSVNLETQYF
few,TRBV7-2,18,TRBJ2-3,TRBD2,TGTGCCAGCAGCTTAGGACTAGCGGGAGGTTATAGCACAGATACGCAGTATTTT,CASSLGLAGGYSTDTQYF
-,TRBV3-1/TRBV3-2,15,TRBJ2-1,TRBD2,TGTGCCAGCAGCCAAGCGGGGGGTTCCTACAATGAGCAGTTCTTC,CASSQAGGSYNEQFF
-,TRBV7-2,13,TRBJ2-5,TRBD1,TGTGCCAGCAGCTTCGACAGGGGAGAGACCCAGTACTTC,CASSFDRGETQYF
-,TRBV5-1,15,TRBJ1-2,-,TGCGCCAGCAGCTTGGTCCCAGGTCTACCCTATGGCTACACCTTC,CASSLVPGLPYGYTF
-,TRBV28,14,TRBJ1-6,-,TGTGCCAGCAGTCCCTACGGACAGAATTCACCCCTCCACTTT,CASSPYGQNSPLHF
-,TRBV11-2,16,TRBJ2-2,-,TGTGCCAGCAGCAAACACATACAGGGGAACACCGGGGAGCTGTTTTTT,CASSKHIQGNTGELFF
few,TRBV10-2,13,TRBJ1-5,TRBD1,TGCGCCAGCGTGGACAGGGGCAATCAGCCCCAGCATTTT,CASVDRGNQPQHF
-,TRBV19,14,TRBJ1-1,TRBD1,TGTGCCAGTAAGGACAGGGAACGGAACACTGAAGCTTTCTTT,CASKDRERNTEAFF
medium-sized,TRBV7-8,16,TRBJ2-7,-,TGTGCCAGCAGCTCGCCCTGGACTGCTCGGGCCTACGAGCAGTACTTC,CASSSPWTARAYEQYF
-,TRBV7-9,14,TRBJ2-5,TRBD1,TGTGCCAGCAGCCGCAGGACAGGGGAAGAGACCCAGTACTTC,CASSRRTGEETQYF
-,TRBV5-8,19,TRBJ2-1,TRBD2,TGTGCCAGCAGGTTTCCGGGACTAGCGGGAGGCCACTCCTACAATGAGCAGTTCTTC,CASRFPGLAGGHSYNEQFF
-,TRBV7-9,16,TRBJ2-1,TRBD2,TGTGCCAGCAGCGCAGCGGGACTAGCGGCCTACAATGAGCAGTTCTTC,CASSAAGLAAYNEQFF
-,TRBV11-2,15,TRBJ1-6,-,TGTGCCAGCAGTACAATAACAGGGTTGGATTCACCCCTCCACTTT,CASSTITGLDSPLHF
-,TRBV7-2,15,TRBJ1-6,TRBD1,TGTGCCAGCAGTTCGCAGGGGGCGGTTAATTCACCCCTCCACTTT,CASSSQGAVNSPLHF
-,TRBV28,15,TRBJ2-3,TRBD1,TGTGCCAGCAGTACTCCCGGGACAGCCACAGATACGCAGTATTTT,CASSTPGTATDTQYF
-,TRBV19,16,TRBJ1-6,TRBD1,TGTGCCAGTAGTAGAGGGACAGGGCCCATTGGTTCACCCCTCCACTTT,CASSRGTGPIGSPLHF
-,TRBV7-9,14,TRBJ2-5,-,TGTGCCAGCGCTAGGACAGCCCAACAAGAGACCCAGTACTTC,CASARTAQQETQYF
-,TRBV7-9,15,TRBJ2-5,-,TGTGCCAGCAGCTTAGAGAATAGCAGGGAAGAGACCCAGTACTTC,CASSLENSREETQYF
-,TRBV10-2,15,TRBJ2-3,-,TGCGCCAGCAGTGAGTCCACGGTTAGCACAGATACGCAGTATTTT,CASSESTVSTDTQYF
once,TRBV28,15,TRBJ2-5,-,TGTGCCAGCAGTCCCCCAAGACTAGTGAAAGAGACCCAGTACTTC,CASSPPRLVKETQYF
-,TRBV4-1,16,TRBJ2-7,TRBD1,TGCGCCAGCAGCCGAGGGACAGGGGCTTACTCCTACGAGCAGTACTTC,CASSRGTGAYSYEQYF
-,TRBV6-5,13,TRBJ2-5,-,TGTGCCAGCAGTTACCCCCCGGGGGAGACCCAGTACTTC,CASSYPPGETQYF
-,TRBV3-1/TRBV3-2,16,TRBJ2-3,TRBD2,TGTGCCAGCAGCCCCAGACTAGCGGGGGGCACAGATACGCAGTATTTT,CASSPRLAGGTDTQYF
-,TRBV7-2,18,TRBJ2-5,TRBD2,TGTGCCAGCAGCTTAGAAAGGGGCTATAGCGGGAGACAAGAGACCCAGTACTTC,CASSLERGYSGRQETQYF
-,TRBV5-1,14,TRBJ1-4,TRBD1,TGCGCCAGCAGTCCGGGACAGGGGAATGAAAAACTGTTTTTT,CASSPGQGNEKLFF
once,TRBV5-1,18,TRBJ2-1,-,TGCGCCAGCAGCTTGGCCAGCGTGCTCCATAGCTCCTACAATGAGCAGTTCTTC,CASSLASVLHSSYNEQFF
-,TRBV6-5,15,TRBJ1-5,-,TGTGCCAGCAGCAACGGGTTTTATAGCAATCAGCCCCAGCATTTT,CASSNGFYSNQPQHF
-,TRBV6-1,17,TRBJ2-3,TRBD2,TGTGCCAGCAGTGTGGTTAGCGGCGGGAGAGTCCCAGATACGCAGTATTTT,CASSVVSGGRVPDTQYF
-,TRBV12-3/TRBV12-4,12,TRBJ1-4,-,TGTGCCAGCAGCAATTTGGCTGAAAAACTGTTTTTT,CASSNLAEKLFF
-,TRBV2,17,TRBJ1-2,-,TGTGCCAGCAGTGAAACCATTTGGGGCACTTCTAACTATGGCTACACCTTC,CASSETIWGTSNYGYTF
-,TRBV14,13,TRBJ1-1,-,TGTGCCAGCAGCCAATTCGCAGGGACTGAAGCTTTCTTT,CASSQFAGTEAFF
-,TRBV2,14,TRBJ2-1,TRBD2,TGTGCCAGCAGTGTCGCTAGCGGGAGAAATGAGCAGTTCTTC,CASSVASGRNEQFF